The 16 T cell receptor beta chains presented below share a single source sample, sequenced in a study of immune evolution from preneoplasia to lung adenocarcinoma. Measured with immunoSEQ multiplex PCR; TCRdb has only the in-frame clones, and not every one. This table has 27,000 or so clones, about 74% appearing once. Material for sequencing was FFPE invasive lung adenocarcinoma tissue. All receptors derive from a person aged 55 to 75 with invasive lung adenocarcinoma. Some clones in this sample may be carry-over from other donors' samples.

This chain links TRBV7-9 with TRBJ2-6, with D maybe TRBD1 (6 bases). V was pared by 0 bases and J by 0 bases, with 15 bases between. Germline CDR1 is SEHNR and CDR2 is FQNEAQ (reference sequence). CDR3 length equals 19 residues. The CDR3 loop is CASSLAGRGPLSGANVLTF. The DNA for the CDR3 is TGTGCCAGCAGCTTAGCGGGCAGGGGCCCCCTCTCTGGGGCCAACGTCCTGACTTTC.

DNA for the CDR3: TGTGCCAGCAGTTCCGCGACAGGGTTCATGAACACTGAAGCTTTCTTT. This translates into CASSSATGFMNTEAFF. The V and J genes are TRBV28 and TRBJ1-1; TRBD1 agrees at 7 bases. This CDR3 spans 16 amino acids. Germline loops: CDR1 MDHEN, CDR2 SYDVKM. V lost 4 bases to trimming and J lost 0 bases; unmatched junction nucleotides: 8.

The chain links TRBV27 to TRBJ1-2, with 9 bases that match TRBD1. The CDR3 is 13 amino acids. Losses at the gene ends were 6 bases for V and 4 bases for J; bases not matched to a gene: 3. The V gene's germline CDR1 is MNHEY and CDR2 SMNVEV (reference sequence). The DNA for the CDR3 is TGTGCCAGCAGCCCGACAGGGGGCTATGGCTACACCTTC. The encoded protein is CASSPTGGYGYTF.

This chain connects TRBV9 to TRBJ2-1; no reliable D call. Germline V gene data show CDR1 as SGDLS and CDR2 as YYNGEE. V lost 3 bases, J lost 4 bases, and 11 bases lay in between. This CDR3 spans 14 amino acids. CDR3 DNA sequence: TGTGCCAGCAGCGCCAGACTCGGGTACAATGAGCAGTTCTTC. This sequence encodes CASSARLGYNEQFF.

This clone was seen a few times. V gene TRBV5-1 combines with J gene TRBJ2-3; 12 nucleotides agree with TRBD2. This CDR3 contains 15 residues. CDR1 SGHRS and CDR2 YFSETQ come from the germline V gene. V lost 4 bases and J lost 4; bases outside the gene matches: 4. This CDR3 reads CASSRLAGVSDTQYF. CDR3 DNA: TGCGCCAGCAGCCGACTAGCGGGAGTTTCAGATACGCAGTATTTT.

The chain carries TRBV7-9 and TRBJ2-1; the match to TRBD2 covers 7 bases. CDR3 length: 16 amino acids. Germline V gene sequence: CDR1 SEHNR, CDR2 FQNEAQ (reference sequence). J lost 2 bases, V lost 2 bases, and 6 bases had no gene match. CDR3 in DNA: TGTGCCAGCAGCTTAAGTCTGGCGGGAGCCTACAATGAGCAGTTCTTC. Translating gives CASSLSLAGAYNEQFF.

The gene calls are TRBV5-4 and TRBJ1-3, with TRBD1 identical over 10 bases. Germline V CDR1 and CDR2: SGHNT, YYREEE (reference sequence). V trimming: 4 bases; J trimming: 8 bases; junction bases outside the gene matches: 9. CDR3 length equals 15 residues. The CDR3 sequence is CASSLTGTGADTIYF. In DNA form, the CDR3 reads TGTGCCAGCAGCCTGACCGGGACAGGGGCGGACACCATATATTTT.

The chain combines TRBV19 with TRBJ2-5; D is uncertain. Deletions cut 1 base from V and 2 bases from J, with 5 bases between. The CDR3 contains 13 residues. Germline assignment: CDR1 LNHDA and CDR2 SQIVND (reference sequence). In DNA, the CDR3 is TGTGCCAGTAGTATAGGCCGTCAAGAGACCCAGTACTTC. It encodes CASSIGRQETQYF.

V usage is TRBV5-6 and J usage is TRBJ2-7; 13 nucleotides align to TRBD2. Losses at the gene ends were 5 bases for V and 5 bases for J; bases not matched to a gene: 4. The CDR3 totals 14 residues. Germline CDR1 and CDR2: SGHDT and YYEEEE. The chain's CDR3 is CASRRTSGSNEQYF. CDR3 bases: TGTGCCAGCAGGAGGACTAGCGGGAGTAACGAGCAGTACTTC.

The chain carries TRBV6-5 and TRBJ1-5; tentatively, D is TRBD1 (5 bases). This CDR3 comprises 14 residues. V was pared by 4 bases and J by 0 bases, with 7 bases between. Per the germline V gene, CDR1 is MNHEY and CDR2 is SVGAGI. The CDR3, as DNA: TGTGCCAGCAGTTCAGACAGTAGCAATCAGCCCCAGCATTTT. This translates into CASSSDSSNQPQHF.

This chain joins TRBV4-2 and TRBJ2-7; possible D gene TRBD1, 5 bases. The germline gives CDR1 LGHNA, CDR2 YNFKEQ. V was cut by 0 bases and J by 3 bases, with 12 bases left in between. CDR3 length equals 15 residues. This CDR3 is CASSQERGDLYEQYF. The DNA for the CDR3 is TGTGCCAGCAGCCAAGAAAGGGGCGACCTCTACGAGCAGTACTTC.

This clone was observed a handful of times. The rearrangement uses TRBV12-5 and TRBJ2-1; D gene ambiguous. Trimming left V 3 bases short and J 7 bases short, with 4 bases between. Germline V lookup: CDR1 LGHNT, CDR2 FRNRAP. This CDR3 spans 11 amino acids. CDR3 residues: CASGFGNEQFF. In DNA form, the CDR3 reads TGTGCTAGTGGTTTTGGTAATGAGCAGTTCTTC.

V and J are TRBV16 and TRBJ2-1; 7 nucleotides agree with TRBD2. Germline V gene data show CDR1 as KGHSY and CDR2 as FQNENV. Trimming took 4 bases from V and 7 from J; bases not matched to a gene: 10. The length of the CDR3 is 15 residues. CDR3 loop: CASSPQGAGINEQFF. The DNA for the CDR3 is TGTGCCAGCAGCCCCCAAGGAGCGGGGATAAATGAGCAGTTCTTC.

This clone is labeled medium-sized (0.01 to 0.1%). This chain connects TRBV19 to TRBJ1-2; D unclear. Germline V gives CDR1 LNHDA, CDR2 SQIVND (reference sequence). The CDR3 extends over 14 amino acids. The ends were cut back, 2 bases at V and 3 bases at J, with 10 bases in the middle. Written as DNA, the CDR3 is TGTGCCAGTAGTATAAGGGCGGTGGACTATGGCTACACCTTC. Amino acids: CASSIRAVDYGYTF. Drawing the rest from reference TRBV19 and TRBJ1-2, the complete variable domain is DGGITQSPKYLFRKEGQNVTLSCEQNLNHDAMYWYRQDPGQGLRLIYYSQIVNDFQKGDIAEGYSVSREKKESFPLTVTSAQKNPTAFYLCASSIRAVDYGYTFGSGTRLTVV.

This clone has only a few counts. The chain combines TRBV7-2 with TRBJ2-3; 12 positions agree with TRBD2. V lost 5 bases and J lost 1; bases outside the gene matches: 13. Germline assignment: CDR1 SGHTA and CDR2 FQGNSA. The CDR3 consists of 19 residues. The CDR3: CASSIISPRLAGGTDTQYF. The CDR3 nucleotides are TGTGCCAGCAGCATTATCTCCCCCAGACTAGCGGGGGGCACAGATACGCAGTATTTT.

CDR3 loop: CASSKEGRAGPRHGYTF. CDR3 DNA sequence: TGTGCCAGCAGCAAAGAAGGCCGGGCAGGGCCCCGGCATGGCTACACCTTC. The chain employs TRBV21-1 and TRBJ1-2; the table calls TRBD1, which could not be checked here. TRBV21-1 is labeled a pseudogene. The CDR3 spans 17 residues.